These 24 T cell receptor beta chains originate from one sample sequenced in a study of blood T cell repertoires in COVID-19. Only in-frame clones appear in the TCRdb table, and some are missing; sequencing was by immunoSEQ multiplex PCR. This table holds 200,000 to 300,000 clones, 84% found once. The sequenced sample was peripheral blood. These receptors were taken from a man in his forties who had recovered from COVID-19.

J is TRBJ2-7 and V is TRBV5-1; unclear D gene. Germline assignment: CDR1 SGHRS and CDR2 YFSETQ. The CDR3 covers 13 residues. Trimming cost V 2 bases and J 3 bases, with 9 bases left between them. The DNA for the CDR3 is TGCGCCAGCAGCTTAGACGGAGTCTACGAGCAGTACTTC. As protein: CASSLDGVYEQYF. Combining the CDR3 with reference TRBV5-1 and TRBJ2-7 gives the whole variable domain KAGVTQTPRYLIKTRGQQVTLSCSPISGHRSVSWYQQTPGQGLQFLFEYFSETQRNKGNFPGRFSGRQFSNSRSEMNVSTLELGDSALYLCASSLDGVYEQYFGPGTRLTVT.

The chain combines TRBV18 with TRBJ2-7, with a weak D call TRBD1 (6 bases). The length of the CDR3 is 14 residues. The V gene lost 5 bases and the J gene lost 5 bases, with 16 bases spanning the gap. Per the germline V gene, CDR1 is KGHSH and CDR2 is LQKENI. This chain's CDR3 is CASSSRDMAHEQYF. The DNA for the CDR3 is TGTGCCAGCTCATCCCGGGACATGGCCCACGAGCAGTACTTC.

J is TRBJ1-6 and V is TRBV30; TRBD1 agrees at 7 bases. Germline V gene data show CDR1 as GTSNPN and CDR2 as SVGIG (reference sequence). With 3 bases clipped from V and 6 bases from J, the junction kept 5 bases outside the gene matches. This CDR3 comprises 14 residues. The CDR3: CAWRADRVNSPLHF. Written as DNA, the CDR3 is TGTGCCTGGAGAGCCGACAGGGTTAATTCACCCCTCCACTTT.

This clone appeared a single time. The chain links TRBV12-3 or TRBV12-4 to TRBJ1-4, with D hard to call. The V end was cut by 1 base, the J end by 8 bases, with 8 bases between. CDR3 length equals 13 residues. The CDR3, as DNA: TGTGCCAGCAGTTTAGGCCTCGGGGAAAAACTGTTTTTT. Residues: CASSLGLGEKLFF.

V usage is TRBV9 and J usage is TRBJ1-1, with D tentatively TRBD1 (6 bases). This CDR3 has 17 amino acids. Germline loops: CDR1 SGDLS, CDR2 YYNGEE. V lost 4 bases and J 0 bases, leaving 19 bases between the germline ends. DNA of the CDR3: TGTGCCAGCAGCCCCGCCAGGGGAGCTTACATGAACACTGAAGCTTTCTTT. This translates into CASSPARGAYMNTEAFF. Variable domain in full (rest from reference TRBV9 and TRBJ1-1): DSGVTQTPKHLITATGQRVTLRCSPRSGDLSVYWYQQSLDQGLQFLIQYYNGEERAKGNILERFSAQQFPDLHSELNLSSLELGDSALYFCASSPARGAYMNTEAFFGQGTRLTVV.

The gene calls are TRBV7-8 and TRBJ2-1, with D tentatively TRBD1 (7 bases). Germline lookup yields CDR1 SGHVS and CDR2 FQNEAQ. The CDR3 covers 16 residues. Trimming stripped 1 base from V and 3 bases from J, with 13 bases between. CDR3 nucleotides: TGTGCCAGCAGCTTAGGTAGGAGGGGGCTCTACAATGAGCAGTTCTTC. Protein sequence: CASSLGRRGLYNEQFF. Full variable domain (missing parts from reference TRBV7-8 and TRBJ2-1): GAGVSQSPRYKVAKRGQDVALRCDPISGHVSLFWYQQALGQGPEFLTYFQNEAQLDKSGLPSDRFFAERPEGSVSTLKIQRTQQEDSAVYLCASSLGRRGLYNEQFFGPGTRLTVL.

The CDR3 bases are TGTGCCAGCAGCTTAGACAGGGGGAAGACTGAAGCTTTCTTT. It codes for CASSLDRGKTEAFF. The chain combines TRBV7-2 with TRBJ1-1; 8 bases match TRBD1. The CDR3 has 14 residues. Germline loops: CDR1 SGHTA, CDR2 FQGNSA. Trimming took 1 base from V and 5 from J; bases not matched to a gene: 3.

This clone was observed once. The gene calls are TRBV29-1 and TRBJ2-3, with D unclear. The V end was cut by 7 bases, the J end by 1 base, with 9 bases between. The germline V gene encodes CDR1 SQVTM and CDR2 ANQGSEA. CDR3 length equals 12 residues. The CDR3 reads CSAHGGTDTQYF. The DNA for the CDR3 is TGCAGCGCCCACGGTGGCACAGATACGCAGTATTTT.

V and J are TRBV13 and TRBJ2-1, with TRBD2 identical over 9 bases. Trimming took 2 bases from V and 8 from J; bases not matched to a gene: 4. Germline CDR1 is PRHDT and CDR2 is FYEKMQ (reference sequence). The CDR3 has 14 amino acids. The CDR3 is CASSLRRGGDEQFF. The CDR3 DNA reads as TGTGCCAGCAGCTTAAGGCGGGGGGGCGATGAGCAGTTCTTC.

In its sample, this clone was seen once. The chain employs TRBV19 and TRBJ1-2; TRBD1 is a possible D gene (5 bases). The V end lost 3 bases, the J end lost 3 bases, and 14 bases lay between the germline ends. The CDR3 is 15 amino acids. Per the germline V gene, CDR1 is LNHDA and CDR2 is SQIVND (reference sequence). DNA for the CDR3: TGTGCCAGTAGTATGGGCGCAGGGCTTGACTATGGCTACACCTTC. This translates into CASSMGAGLDYGYTF.

The chain recombines TRBV2 with TRBJ2-3, with D perhaps matching TRBD2 (7 bases). CDR1 is SNHLY, CDR2 FYNNEI, per germline. With 6 bases removed from V and 5 bases from J, the gap between germline ends came to 24 bases. CDR3 length: 17 residues. CDR3 DNA: TGTGCCAGCAGGGACCATGGATTGGCGGGGGCACGAGATACGCAGTATTTT. It codes for CASRDHGLAGARDTQYF.

The gene calls are TRBV19 and TRBJ2-7; tentative D call: TRBD2 (6 bases). Trimming cost V 6 bases and J 6 bases, with 15 bases left between them. This CDR3 has 13 amino acids. Germline V lookup: CDR1 LNHDA, CDR2 SQIVND (reference sequence). As DNA, the CDR3 is TGTGCCAGTAGCCCGCGGAGGGATGGCGAGCAGTACTTC. This sequence encodes CASSPRRDGEQYF.

The chain carries TRBV11-3 and TRBJ2-1; 10 nucleotides line up with TRBD2. With V trimmed by 5 bases and J by 5 bases, 12 bases remained unmatched. The CDR3 loop spans 17 amino acids. Per germline, CDR1 SGHNT and CDR2 YENEEA. The CDR3 protein is CASSQPKAGGWHNEQFF. The CDR3 DNA reads as TGTGCCAGCAGCCAACCCAAAGCGGGGGGGTGGCACAATGAGCAGTTCTTC. The entire variable domain, with the rest obtained from reference TRBV11-3 and TRBJ2-1, is as follows: EAGVVQSPRYKIIEKKQPVAFWCNPISGHNTLYWYLQNLGQGPELLIRYENEEAVDDSQLPKDRFSAERLKGVDSTLKIQPAELGDSAVYLCASSQPKAGGWHNEQFFGPGTRLTVL.

The chain employs TRBV5-1 and TRBJ1-2; a weak D match, TRBD1 (6 bases). The CDR3 has 15 amino acids. Germline lookup yields CDR1 SGHRS and CDR2 YFSETQ. Trimming removed 4 bases from V and 4 bases from J, with 17 bases in between. In DNA form, the CDR3 reads TGCGCCAGCAGCCCCTCGGCAGGGGCCGCCTATGGCTACACCTTC. The encoded protein is CASSPSAGAAYGYTF.

V is TRBV5-5 and J is TRBJ2-3; TRBD1 matches at 8 bases. V was pared by 4 bases and J by 6 bases, with 13 bases of the junction left unmatched. The CDR3 totals 16 residues. Germline V lookup: CDR1 SGHKS, CDR2 YYEKEE (reference sequence). The CDR3 region is CASSLGRQGARDTQYF. CDR3 DNA: TGTGCCAGCAGCCTGGGAAGGCAGGGGGCGCGGGATACGCAGTATTTT.

The J gene is TRBJ2-3, the V gene TRBV12-1; TRBD2 was called by the table and not checked on the DNA. TRBV12-1 is designated a pseudogene. The CDR3 loop spans 20 amino acids. CDR3 DNA sequence: TGTGCCAGCAGCCCCCCCCATCTAGCGGGACCCTACGTTAGCACAGATACGCAGTATTTT. Encoded protein: CASSPPHLAGPYVSTDTQYF.

V usage is TRBV6-6 and J usage is TRBJ2-5; D remains unclear. The CDR3 covers 12 residues. The germline V and J ends were trimmed by 5 bases and 4 bases, with 8 bases remaining between them. Germline lookup yields CDR1 MNHNY and CDR2 SVGAGI (reference sequence). DNA of the CDR3: TGTGCCAGCAGTCCAACCAGAGAGACCCAGTACTTC. It translates to CASSPTRETQYF.

The J gene is TRBJ2-7, the V gene TRBV5-1; 7 nucleotides align to TRBD1. V lost 0 bases and J lost 4; bases outside the gene matches: 10. The CDR3 runs 16 residues. The germline V gene has CDR1 SGHRS and CDR2 YFSETQ. CDR3 in amino acids: CASSLARGSRSYEQYF. The CDR3, as DNA: TGCGCCAGCAGCTTGGCCAGGGGGAGCCGATCTTACGAGCAGTACTTC.

The CDR3 sequence: CASSFLYAGQGGGTEAFF. CDR3 nucleotides: TGCGCCAGCAGCTTCCTTTATGCGGGACAGGGAGGAGGTACTGAAGCTTTCTTT. The chain recombines TRBV5-1 with TRBJ1-1; 9 bases map to TRBD1. Germline V gene sequence: CDR1 SGHRS, CDR2 YFSETQ. With V trimmed by 2 bases and J by 5 bases, 16 bases remained unmatched. The CDR3 consists of 18 residues. The full variable domain, in which reference TRBV5-1 and TRBJ1-1 provide the parts outside the CDR3, is KAGVTQTPRYLIKTRGQQVTLSCSPISGHRSVSWYQQTPGQGLQFLFEYFSETQRNKGNFPGRFSGRQFSNSRSEMNVSTLELGDSALYLCASSFLYAGQGGGTEAFFGQGTRLTVV.

The gene calls are TRBV11-3 and TRBJ2-1; D might be TRBD2 (5 bases). CDR1 and CDR2 from the germline V gene are SGHNT and YENEEA. The length of the CDR3 is 15 residues. Trimming took off 3 bases at V and 0 bases at J, with 9 bases between the two ends. The CDR3 region has the DNA TGTGCCAGCAGCTTCGGCGACTACTCCTACAATGAGCAGTTCTTC. Protein product: CASSFGDYSYNEQFF.

The chain has TRBV11-2 and TRBJ2-6; 10 bases are shared with TRBD2. V lost 0 bases, J lost 0 bases, and 2 bases stayed unmatched. This CDR3 contains 18 residues. Germline CDR1 is SGHAT and CDR2 is FQNNGV. This chain's CDR3 is CASSLDLAGASGANVLTF. The DNA for the CDR3 is TGTGCCAGCAGCTTAGATCTAGCGGGGGCCTCTGGGGCCAACGTCCTGACTTTC.

The rearrangement links TRBV5-1 to TRBJ2-6; unclear D gene. Germline CDR1 SGHRS, CDR2 YFSETQ. The CDR3 has 15 residues. V gave up 7 bases and J gave up 0 bases, with 11 bases separating them. The CDR3 region has the DNA TGCGCCAGCGCGCAAAAATCCTCTGGGGCCAACGTCCTGACTTTC. The encoded protein is CASAQKSSGANVLTF. Supplemented by reference TRBV5-1 and TRBJ2-6, the full variable domain reads KAGVTQTPRYLIKTRGQQVTLSCSPISGHRSVSWYQQTPGQGLQFLFEYFSETQRNKGNFPGRFSGRQFSNSRSEMNVSTLELGDSALYLCASAQKSSGANVLTFGAGSRLTVL.

V is TRBV4-1 and J is TRBJ2-1, with 8 bases that match TRBD2. The CDR3 has 13 amino acids. CDR1 is MGHRA, CDR2 YSYEKL, per germline. The trim removed 8 bases at V and 3 bases at J, leaving 3 bases unmatched. For the CDR3, the DNA is TGCGCCAGCTCACGGGGGGGCTACAATGAGCAGTTCTTC. It encodes CASSRGGYNEQFF.

The count of this clone is one. The J gene is TRBJ2-5, the V gene TRBV7-7, with 15 positions matching TRBD2. Germline V gene data show CDR1 as SSHAT and CDR2 as FNYEAQ (reference sequence). CDR3 length: 17 residues. V lost 5 bases and J lost 5; bases outside the gene matches: 9. The CDR3 reads CASSPGTSGRYGETQYF. For the CDR3, the DNA is TGTGCCAGCAGCCCCGGGACTAGCGGGAGGTATGGGGAGACCCAGTACTTC.